These 4 T cell receptor beta chains were sequenced from one sample in a study of molecular identifiers for immune sequencing clone quantification. A single record per CDR3 protein comes from TCRdb applying MiXCR to the PCR reads. Here the sample spans approximately 590,000 distinct CDR3 sequences, 25% being singletons. The specimen sequenced was naive CD8+ T cells from blood, with Jurkat cell RNA spiked in. The subset is: FACS-sorted CD8+CD4-CCR7+CD45RA+ naive T cells. The receptors were gathered from a human donor in good health. Some libraries in this study had Jurkat cell RNA spiked in.

This clonotype has a handful of counts. The rearrangement links TRBV12-3 or TRBV12-4 to TRBJ2-7; 9 bases are a match to TRBD1. This CDR3 region has 13 residues. Germline trimming cut 5 bases from V and 5 bases from J; bases unmatched to any gene: 4. The CDR3 DNA follows: TGTGCCAGCAGTCAACAGGGGGCACACGAGCAGTACTTC. Its translation is CASSQQGAHEQYF.

Only a few counts were recorded for this clonotype. A far larger clone is off by one base, so a read error is likely. This chain joins TRBV6-1 and TRBJ2-7, with D maybe TRBD1 (6 bases). Deletions cut 7 bases from V and 0 bases from J, with 10 bases between. Germline V CDR1 and CDR2: MNHNS, SASEGT. The CDR3 loop spans 13 amino acids. CDR3 in amino acids: CASTLDSSYEQYF. The CDR3 coding sequence is TGTGCCAGCACCTTGGACAGCTCCTACGAGCAGTACTTC.

The J gene is TRBJ2-7, the V gene TRBV20-1, with 9 positions matching TRBD2. Trimming at V came to 0 bases and at J to 4 bases, leaving 10 bases not matched to a gene. This CDR3 has 16 amino acids. The germline CDR1 and CDR2 sequences are DFQATT and SNEGSKA (reference sequence). The CDR3 protein is CSARDWSGGHPYEQYF. CDR3 DNA: TGCAGTGCTAGAGATTGGAGCGGGGGGCACCCTTACGAGCAGTACTTC.

This clonotype was seen only a few times. The chain employs TRBV28 and TRBJ1-5; D gene uncertain. Germline loops: CDR1 MDHEN, CDR2 SYDVKM. Trimming shortened V by 6 bases and J by 0 bases, and 9 bases separated the two germline ends. CDR3 length: 14 residues. The CDR3 sequence: CASSPLYSNQPQHF. The CDR3 DNA is TGTGCCAGCAGCCCCTTGTATAGCAATCAGCCCCAGCATTTT.